This is a list of T cell receptor beta chains from one sample in a study of cytomegalovirus exposure and HLA in healthy donors. TCRdb's copy holds only in-frame clones and misses some; the assay was immunoSEQ multiplex PCR. In total, the table holds 150,000 or so clones. The material sequenced was PBMCs. All receptors come from a woman aged 50 to 65 in good health and CMV-seronegative. Both conserved end residues are trimmed from each CDR3.

CDR3 length	V gene	J gene	CDR3 protein
11	TRBV7-2	TRBJ2-3	ASSSGTTDTQY
12	TRBV4-1	TRBJ1-4	ASSQTGTNEKLF
15	TRBV25-1	TRBJ2-2	ASSESGRGLNIGELF
14	TRBV19	TRBJ2-6	ASSIGRRSGANVLT
13	TRBV6-5	TRBJ1-4	ASRLGTGATEKLF
12	TRBV28	TRBJ1-5	ASSLGSGNQPQH
10	TRBV5-5	TRBJ1-1	ASSLWTEEAF
11	TRBV27	TRBJ2-4	ASKSQGIDIQY
11	TRBV5-1	TRBJ1-2	ASSLGANYGYT
13	TRBV28	TRBJ1-3	ASSQQGASGNTIY
10	TRBV19	TRBJ1-5	ASRGPAGPQH
15	TRBV14	TRBJ2-1	ASSQDMWGQGLNEQF
13	TRBV19	TRBJ2-7	ASSIGLAGANEQY
11	TRBV5-8	TRBJ1-1	ASSLAGYTEAF
12	TRBV5-1	TRBJ2-3	ASNQGFSTDTQY
13	TRBV9	TRBJ2-7	ASSPRLGLSYEQY
15	TRBV4-3	TRBJ2-7	ASSQVGTGDRAYEQY
11	TRBV7-6	TRBJ1-1	ASSLAGGGQAF
14	TRBV5-1	TRBJ2-6	ASTPGFTLGANVLT
13	TRBV5-1	TRBJ2-1	ASSAQMSSYNEQF
13	TRBV9	TRBJ2-1	ASSVVRGSYNEQF
15	TRBV11-1	TRBJ1-1	ASSLGPDRLMNTEAF
14	TRBV6-6	TRBJ2-4	ASSYPASRAKNIQY
11	TRBV18	TRBJ1-1	ASSPGPNTEAF
13	TRBV15	TRBJ2-7	ATSRTSQGPGEQY
14	TRBV7-2	TRBJ2-1	ASSQFGTGGYNEQF
12	TRBV6-6	TRBJ1-4	ASSPGQEVVELF
14	TRBV4-1	TRBJ2-1	ASSQVRSRGLNEQF
12	TRBV11-1	TRBJ2-7	ASSRRGGIYEQY
14	TRBV28	TRBJ1-6	ASREGELSYNSPLH
13	TRBV6-5	TRBJ1-5	ASSQAAGGNQPQH
13	TRBV7-8	TRBJ2-7	ASSLDFRTSYEQY